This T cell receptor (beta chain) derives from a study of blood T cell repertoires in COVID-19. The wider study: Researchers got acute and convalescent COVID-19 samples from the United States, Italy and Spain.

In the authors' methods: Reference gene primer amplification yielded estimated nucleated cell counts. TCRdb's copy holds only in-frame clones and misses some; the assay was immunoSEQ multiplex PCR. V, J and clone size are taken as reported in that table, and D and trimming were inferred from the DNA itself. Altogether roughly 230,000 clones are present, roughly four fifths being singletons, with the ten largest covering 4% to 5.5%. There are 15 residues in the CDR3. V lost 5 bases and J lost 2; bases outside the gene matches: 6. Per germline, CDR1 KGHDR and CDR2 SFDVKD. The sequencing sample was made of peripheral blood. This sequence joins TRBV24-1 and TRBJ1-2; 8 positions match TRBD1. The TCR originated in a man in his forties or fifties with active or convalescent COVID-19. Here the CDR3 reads CATSAWTGTNYGYTF. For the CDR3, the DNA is TGTGCCACCAGTGCCTGGACAGGGACAAACTATGGCTACACCTTC.